The 20 T cell receptor beta chains presented below share a single source sample, sequenced in a study of blood T cell repertoires in COVID-19. Sequenced by immunoSEQ multiplex PCR; TCRdb stores in-frame clones only, minus some. The profile shows 70,000 to 90,000 clones, approximately 85% of them singletons. Sequences were obtained from peripheral blood. The receptors were sampled from a human donor in a cohort sampled during active COVID-19.

CDR3 in amino acids: CASSEQAPMNTEAFF. As DNA, the CDR3 is TGTGCCAGCAGTGAACAGGCCCCAATGAACACTGAAGCTTTCTTT. This chain uses TRBV2 with TRBJ1-1, with unresolved D. Germline loops: CDR1 SNHLY, CDR2 FYNNEI. The germline V and J ends were trimmed by 2 bases and 0 bases, with 10 bases remaining between them. CDR3 length: 15 residues.

DNA for the CDR3: TGTGCCAGCAGCCGGAGGGATACAGATACGCAGTATTTT. Translation gives CASSRRDTDTQYF. The chain recombines TRBV3-1 (or the pseudogene TRBV3-2) with TRBJ2-3, with D tentatively TRBD2 (6 bases). The germline CDR1 and CDR2 sequences are LGHDT and YNNKEL (reference sequence). Trimming stripped 4 bases from V and 3 bases from J, with 8 bases between. The CDR3 runs 13 residues.

This chain joins TRBV2 and TRBJ2-3; D uncertain. Trimming removed 0 bases at V and 2 bases at J, with 15 bases between. CDR1 is SNHLY, CDR2 FYNNEI, per germline. The CDR3 consists of 17 residues. For the CDR3, the DNA is TGTGCCAGCAGTGAAGCGCTTTTAGCTCGGATCACAGATACGCAGTATTTT. Amino acid sequence: CASSEALLARITDTQYF.

The V call is TRBV7-3, the J call TRBJ1-1, with D perhaps TRBD1 (6 bases). V lost 5 bases and J 1 base, leaving 8 bases between the germline ends. CDR3 length: 13 residues. CDR1 is SGHTA and CDR2 is FQGTGA in the germline V gene. The CDR3 loop is CASSGQPNTEAFF. The CDR3 DNA reads as TGTGCCAGCAGCGGACAGCCGAACACTGAAGCTTTCTTT.

The table lists this clone with a few counts. This chain joins TRBV12-5 and TRBJ1-2; 7 bases are a match to TRBD1. The CDR3 is 14 residues long. The V segment lost 6 bases and the J segment 4 bases; nucleotides outside the gene matches: 8. In germline, CDR1 is LGHNT, CDR2 FRNRAP. The CDR3 spells CASGPRTGTYGYTF. CDR3 DNA sequence: TGTGCTAGTGGCCCCCGGACAGGTACCTATGGCTACACCTTC.

The V and J genes are TRBV7-9 and TRBJ2-7; D uncertain. Germline values: CDR1 SEHNR, CDR2 FQNEAQ (reference sequence). The V gene lost 2 bases and the J gene lost 3 bases, with 11 bases spanning the gap. This CDR3 has 14 amino acids. Here the CDR3 reads CASSLNSMSYEQYF. The CDR3 coding sequence is TGTGCCAGCAGCTTAAATTCTATGAGCTACGAGCAGTACTTC.

This chain joins TRBV4-1 and TRBJ2-5, with 8 nucleotides matching TRBD2. The V and J ends lost 4 bases and 5 bases, in that order; junction bases with no gene match: 12. This CDR3 spans 16 amino acids. The germline CDR1 and CDR2 sequences are MGHRA and YSYEKL. The CDR3 nucleotides read TGCGCCAGCAGCCCCCATTCGCGGGGGGTTGTTGAGACCCAGTACTTC. It codes for CASSPHSRGVVETQYF.

This chain connects TRBV6-5 to TRBJ1-4; 9 positions agree with TRBD1. Looked up from germline, CDR1 is MNHEY and CDR2 is SVGAGI. The CDR3 spans 15 residues. Trimming removed 7 bases from V and 6 bases from J; junction bases left unmatched: 9. For the CDR3, the DNA is TGTGCCAGCAAAAGGGACAGGGAAATACATGAAAAACTGTTTTTT. It codes for CASKRDREIHEKLFF.

This clone has more than one count but fewer than ten. The chain uses TRBV27 and TRBJ1-2; no clear D. V shed 4 bases and J shed 6 bases, with 18 bases lying between them. The CDR3 length is 15 residues. Germline assignment: CDR1 MNHEY and CDR2 SMNVEV (reference sequence). The CDR3 coding sequence is TGTGCCAGCAGTTATCGAGGGAATGAAGTACATGGCTACACCTTC. The encoded protein is CASSYRGNEVHGYTF.

This sequence joins TRBV7-9 and TRBJ2-1; 11 bases are a match to TRBD1. CDR3 length: 17 residues. With V trimmed by 0 bases and J by 7 bases, 8 bases remained unmatched. The germline V gene has CDR1 SEHNR and CDR2 FQNEAQ (reference sequence). Here the CDR3 DNA reads TGTGCCAGCAGCTTAGCTTGGGACAGGGGGTTTGAGAATGAGCAGTTCTTC. As protein: CASSLAWDRGFENEQFF.

The chain couples TRBV4-3 to TRBJ1-2; D is undetermined. V dropped 3 bases and J dropped 7 bases, with 24 bases sitting between them. This CDR3 has 17 amino acids. Germline V CDR1 and CDR2: LGHNA, YSLEER. The chain's CDR3 is CASSQDVLDSRSSGYTF. In nucleotides, the CDR3 is TGCGCCAGCAGCCAGGATGTGCTGGACTCGCGTTCGAGTGGCTACACCTTC.

This CDR3 is CASSHQAGYSYNEQFF. The CDR3 coding sequence is TGCGCCAGCAGCCATCAAGCGGGGTACTCCTACAATGAGCAGTTCTTC. The chain employs TRBV5-1 and TRBJ2-1, with 7 nucleotides matching TRBD2. After removal of 4 bases from V and 0 bases from J, the junction contained 7 bases not matched to a gene. The CDR3 contains 16 residues. CDR1 and CDR2 from the germline V gene are SGHRS and YFSETQ.

V usage is TRBV3-1 (or the pseudogene TRBV3-2) and J usage is TRBJ1-6, with 7 bases lining up with TRBD1. CDR1 and CDR2 (germline): LGHDT, YNNKEL (reference sequence). This CDR3 is built from 14 residues. The V gene end was trimmed by 2 bases and the J gene end by 10 bases; junction bases not matched to a gene: 5. Here the CDR3 DNA reads TGTGCCAGCAGCCAAAGACAGGGTAACTCACCCCTCCACTTT. This codes for CASSQRQGNSPLHF.

The CDR3 loop is CASSLDGGTDTQYF. CDR3 bases: TGCGCCAGCAGCTTGGACGGGGGCACAGATACGCAGTATTTT. The chain uses TRBV5-1 and TRBJ2-3; tentatively, D is TRBD2 (5 bases). The germline V and J ends were trimmed by 0 bases and 1 base, with 6 bases remaining between them. Germline assignment: CDR1 SGHRS and CDR2 YFSETQ. The CDR3 extends over 14 amino acids.

The rearrangement uses TRBV9 and TRBJ2-4, with D possibly TRBD1 on 6 matching bases. Germline CDR1 is SGDLS and CDR2 is YYNGEE. Trimming removed 3 bases from V and 5 bases from J, with 15 bases in between. The CDR3 contains 15 residues. CDR3 bases: TGTGCCAGCAGCGACCGTCTAGGGGGACAAAACATTCAGTACTTC. It translates to CASSDRLGGQNIQYF.

V and J are TRBV7-3 and TRBJ1-1, with 10 bases lining up with TRBD1. Germline-derived CDR1 and CDR2 are SGHTA and FQGTGA. The J segment lost 1 base and the V segment lost 2 bases, leaving 7 bases of the junction unmatched. The CDR3 extends over 17 amino acids. CDR3 DNA sequence: TGTGCCAGCAGCTTAGGGCAGAGGACAGGGGGGAACACTGAAGCTTTCTTT. Protein product: CASSLGQRTGGNTEAFF.

The chain recombines TRBV6-5 with TRBJ1-2; 9 bases line up with TRBD1. Germline values: CDR1 MNHEY, CDR2 SVGAGI. Trimming at V came to 6 bases and at J to 6 bases, leaving 8 bases not matched to a gene. This CDR3 is built from 14 residues. The CDR3 DNA is TGTGCCAGCAGAACAACAGGGGGCAACGATGGCTACACCTTC. This sequence encodes CASRTTGGNDGYTF.

This chain links TRBV7-8 with TRBJ1-3; TRBD1 might be the D (5 bases). The V end was cut by 4 bases, the J end by 0 bases, with 16 bases between. The CDR3 totals 17 residues. Germline assignment: CDR1 SGHVS and CDR2 FQNEAQ. The CDR3 loop is CASSSPPRQLSGNTIYF. The CDR3 nucleotides read TGTGCCAGCAGCTCACCCCCCAGACAGCTCTCTGGAAACACCATATATTTT.

The J gene is TRBJ2-1, the V gene TRBV1; no DNA check was done on the table's D call, TRBD2. TRBV1 is tagged as a pseudogene. The CDR3 runs to 21 residues. CDR3 protein: CTSSQDGASALNFVRYNEQFF. CDR3 nucleotides: TGCACCAGCAGCCAAGACGGGGCTAGCGCCCTTAACTTCGTAAGGTACAATGAGCAGTTCTTC.

This clone has a handful of counts. This sequence joins TRBV2 and TRBJ1-2, with D perhaps TRBD1 (6 bases). There are 13 residues in the CDR3. Germline lookup yields CDR1 SNHLY and CDR2 FYNNEI. Trimming stripped 5 bases from V and 4 bases from J, with 11 bases between. CDR3 protein: CASSRTETYGYTF. Here the CDR3 DNA reads TGTGCCAGCAGTAGGACAGAGACCTATGGCTACACCTTC.